This T cell receptor (beta chain) was captured by sequencing in a study of cytomegalovirus exposure and HLA in healthy donors. PCR primers comprised 60 Vbeta and 13 Jbeta primers. Only in-frame clones appear in the TCRdb table, and some are missing; sequencing was by immunoSEQ multiplex PCR. The top ten hold around 0.91% of the sample, which has approximately 160,000 clones, about 81% seen once. The CDR3 consists of 13 residues. V lost 6 bases and J 5 bases, leaving 11 bases between the germline ends. Germline V gene data show CDR1 as SNHLY and CDR2 as FYNNEI. Sequences were obtained from PBMCs. The TCR sequence derives from a girl aged 2-10 years in good health and CMV-seropositive. This chain connects TRBV2 to TRBJ2-1; tentative D call: TRBD1 (6 bases). As DNA, the CDR3 is TGTGCCAGCAGCAGGAACAGGGACAATGAGCAGTTCTTC. Translated, it gives CASSRNRDNEQFF.